Each of the 4 T cell receptor beta chains below was sequenced from the same sample in a study of CD8+ T cells in alopecia areata (dated by TCRdb to 2016 to 2018). Receptor libraries were prepared by the immunoSEQ multiplex PCR assay. To provide template for TCR sequencing, every sample had RNA extracted and reverse transcribed into cDNA. TCRdb provides this immuneACCESS table in a form limited to in-frame rearrangements. Some clones are lacking; in checked studies, under half of them reflect an unresolved V gene, and why the rest are absent is not known. The sample data list some 58,000 clones, and 40% to 55% of these were observed just once. Clones ranked in the top ten supply approximately 20% of the sample. Taken with the paper, the label for treatment or condition translates to: oral pan-JAK inhibitor, 5-10 mg twice daily. This sample comprised CD8+ T cells sorted from blood, obtained at approximately week 36, from a patient treated with tofacitinib. Receptor source: a human donor with alopecia areata.

A single count supports this clone. The CDR3 loop is CASSLLGTYEQYF. The CDR3 nucleotides read TGTGCCAGCAGCTTATTGGGGACCTACGAGCAGTACTTC. The chain uses TRBV7-8 and TRBJ2-7; no definite D call. The V and J ends lost 2 bases and 2 bases respectively, with 7 bases between them. CDR3 length equals 13 residues. Germline V CDR1 and CDR2: SGHVS, FQNEAQ.

This chain uses TRBV9 with TRBJ2-5; D call uncertain. The CDR3 covers 14 residues. Germline loops: CDR1 SGDLS, CDR2 YYNGEE. V lost 2 bases, J lost 5 bases, and 13 bases lay in between. CDR3 sequence: CASSVGRLVETQYF. The CDR3 nucleotides read TGTGCCAGCAGCGTCGGGCGCTTGGTGGAGACCCAGTACTTC.

The J gene is TRBJ2-3, the V gene TRBV9; D remains ambiguous. Germline CDR1 SGDLS, CDR2 YYNGEE. This CDR3 contains 12 residues. V lost 3 bases and J lost 6, with 8 bases in between. CDR3 bases: TGTGCCAGCAGCGCCGGATGGGATACGCAGTATTTT. It yields the protein CASSAGWDTQYF. Using reference TRBV9 and TRBJ2-3 for the parts outside the CDR3, the full variable domain is DSGVTQTPKHLITATGQRVTLRCSPRSGDLSVYWYQQSLDQGLQFLIQYYNGEERAKGNILERFSAQQFPDLHSELNLSSLELGDSALYFCASSAGWDTQYFGPGTRLTVL.

The V and J genes are TRBV15 and TRBJ2-2; D gene ambiguous. Germline CDR1 and CDR2: LNHNV and YYDKDF (reference sequence). Trimming stripped 0 bases from V and 5 bases from J, with 4 bases between. This CDR3 comprises 13 residues. The CDR3 coding sequence is TGTGCCACCAGCAGAGAAGGGACCGGGGAGCTGTTTTTT. Amino acid sequence: CATSREGTGELFF.